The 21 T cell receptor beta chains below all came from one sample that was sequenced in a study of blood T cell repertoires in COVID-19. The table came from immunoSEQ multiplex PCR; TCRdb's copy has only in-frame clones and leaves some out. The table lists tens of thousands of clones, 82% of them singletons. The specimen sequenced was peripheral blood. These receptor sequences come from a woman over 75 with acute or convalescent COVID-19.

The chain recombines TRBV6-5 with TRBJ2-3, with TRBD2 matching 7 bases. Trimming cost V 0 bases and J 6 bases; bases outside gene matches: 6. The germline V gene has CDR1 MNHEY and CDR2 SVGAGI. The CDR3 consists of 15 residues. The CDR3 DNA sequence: TGTGCCAGCAGTTACTCGGTGGGAGGGCCGGATACGCAGTATTTT. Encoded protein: CASSYSVGGPDTQYF.

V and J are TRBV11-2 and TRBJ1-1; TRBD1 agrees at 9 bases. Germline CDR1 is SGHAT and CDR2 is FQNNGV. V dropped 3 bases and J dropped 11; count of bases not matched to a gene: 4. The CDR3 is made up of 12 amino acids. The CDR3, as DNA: TGTGCCAGCAGCTTCCGGGACAGGGACGCTTTCTTT. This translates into CASSFRDRDAFF.

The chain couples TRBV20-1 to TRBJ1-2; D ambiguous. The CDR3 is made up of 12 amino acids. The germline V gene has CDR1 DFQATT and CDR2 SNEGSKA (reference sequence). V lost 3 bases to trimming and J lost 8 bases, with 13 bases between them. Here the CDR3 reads CSASYEGRGYTF. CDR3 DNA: TGCAGTGCTAGTTATGAGGGTAGGGGCTACACCTTC.

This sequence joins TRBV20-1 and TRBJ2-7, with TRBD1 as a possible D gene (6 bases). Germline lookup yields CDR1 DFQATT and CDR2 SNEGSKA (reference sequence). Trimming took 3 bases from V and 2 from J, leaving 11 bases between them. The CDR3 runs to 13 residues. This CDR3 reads CSASGGHTYEQYF. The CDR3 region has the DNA TGCAGTGCTAGTGGGGGCCACACCTACGAGCAGTACTTC.

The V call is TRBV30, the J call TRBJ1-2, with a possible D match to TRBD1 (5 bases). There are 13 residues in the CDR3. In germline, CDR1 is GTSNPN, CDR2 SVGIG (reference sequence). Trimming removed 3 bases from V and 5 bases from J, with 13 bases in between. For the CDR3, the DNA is TGTGCCTGGAGAGGAAGCAGGGCTTATGGCTACACCTTC. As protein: CAWRGSRAYGYTF.

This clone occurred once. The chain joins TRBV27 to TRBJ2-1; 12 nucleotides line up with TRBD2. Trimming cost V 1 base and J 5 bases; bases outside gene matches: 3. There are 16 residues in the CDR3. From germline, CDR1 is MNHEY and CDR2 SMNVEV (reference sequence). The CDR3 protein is CASSLLASGRDNEQFF. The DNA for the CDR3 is TGTGCCAGCAGTTTATTGGCTAGCGGGAGGGACAATGAGCAGTTCTTC.

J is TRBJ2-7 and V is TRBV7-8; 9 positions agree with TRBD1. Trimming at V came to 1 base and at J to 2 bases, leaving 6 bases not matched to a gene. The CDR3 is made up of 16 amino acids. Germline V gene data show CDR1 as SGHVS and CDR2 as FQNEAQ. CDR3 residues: CASSLEGRDRAYEQYF. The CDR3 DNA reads TGTGCCAGCAGCTTAGAGGGGCGGGACAGGGCCTACGAGCAGTACTTC.

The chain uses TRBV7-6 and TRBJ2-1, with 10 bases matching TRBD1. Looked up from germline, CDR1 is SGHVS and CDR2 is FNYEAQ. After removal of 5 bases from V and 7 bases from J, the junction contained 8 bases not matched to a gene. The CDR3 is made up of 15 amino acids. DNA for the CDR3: TGTGCCAGCAGCACCCGACAGGGGGCGGGAAATGAGCAGTTCTTC. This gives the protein CASSTRQGAGNEQFF.

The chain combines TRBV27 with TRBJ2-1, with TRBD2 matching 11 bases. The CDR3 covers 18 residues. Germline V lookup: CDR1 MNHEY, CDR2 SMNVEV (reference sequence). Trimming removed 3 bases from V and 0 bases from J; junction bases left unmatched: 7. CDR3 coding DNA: TGTGCCAGCAGTTTTGGGTGGACTAGCGGGTACTCCTACAATGAGCAGTTCTTC. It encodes CASSFGWTSGYSYNEQFF.

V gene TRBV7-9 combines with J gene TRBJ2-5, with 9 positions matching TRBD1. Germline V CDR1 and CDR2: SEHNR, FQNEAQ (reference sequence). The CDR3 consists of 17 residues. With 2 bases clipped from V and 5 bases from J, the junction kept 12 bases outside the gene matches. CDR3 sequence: CASSLYPATGGKETQYF. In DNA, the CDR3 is TGTGCCAGCAGCTTATACCCCGCCACAGGGGGCAAGGAGACCCAGTACTTC.

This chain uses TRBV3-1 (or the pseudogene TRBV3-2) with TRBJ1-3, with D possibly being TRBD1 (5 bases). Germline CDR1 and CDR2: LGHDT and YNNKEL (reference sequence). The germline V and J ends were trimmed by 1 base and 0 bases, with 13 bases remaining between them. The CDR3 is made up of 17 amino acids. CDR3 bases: TGTGCCAGCAGCCAAGCTGGAGGGACCTCCTCTGGAAACACCATATATTTT. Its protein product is CASSQAGGTSSGNTIYF.

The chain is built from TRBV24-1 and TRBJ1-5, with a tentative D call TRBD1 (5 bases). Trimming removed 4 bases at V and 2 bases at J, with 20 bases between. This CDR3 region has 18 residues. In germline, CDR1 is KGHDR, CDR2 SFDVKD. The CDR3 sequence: CATSDPDTLRGGNQPQHF. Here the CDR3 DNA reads TGTGCCACCAGTGACCCTGACACCCTACGGGGGGGCAATCAGCCCCAGCATTTT.

The CDR3 DNA follows: TGCGCCAGCAGCCCCGCCGAGGAGGACTATGGCTACACCTTC. Its protein is CASSPAEEDYGYTF. The rearrangement links TRBV5-1 to TRBJ1-2; D ambiguous. The ends were cut back, 4 bases at V and 3 bases at J, with 13 bases in the middle. The CDR3 is 14 residues long. Germline CDR1 and CDR2: SGHRS and YFSETQ.

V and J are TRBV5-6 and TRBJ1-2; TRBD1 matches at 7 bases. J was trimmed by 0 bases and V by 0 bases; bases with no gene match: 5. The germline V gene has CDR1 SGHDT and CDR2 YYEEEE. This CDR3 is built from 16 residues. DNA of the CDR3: TGTGCCAGCAGCTTGGTAGGGGGACAGCCTAACTATGGCTACACCTTC. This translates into CASSLVGGQPNYGYTF.

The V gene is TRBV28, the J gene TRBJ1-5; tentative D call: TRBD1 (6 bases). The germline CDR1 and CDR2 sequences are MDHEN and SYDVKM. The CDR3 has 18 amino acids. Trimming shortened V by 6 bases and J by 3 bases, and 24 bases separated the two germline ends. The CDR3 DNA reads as TGTGCCAGCAGGACCCAACAGGGTCGGGCTGGCTACAATCAGCCCCAGCATTTT. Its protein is CASRTQQGRAGYNQPQHF.

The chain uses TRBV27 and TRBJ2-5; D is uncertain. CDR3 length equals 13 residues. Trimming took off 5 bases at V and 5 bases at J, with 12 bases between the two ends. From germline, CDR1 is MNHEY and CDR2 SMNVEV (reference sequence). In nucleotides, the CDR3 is TGTGCCAGCAGTCTCGCCGGTGCGGAGACCCAGTACTTC. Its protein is CASSLAGAETQYF.

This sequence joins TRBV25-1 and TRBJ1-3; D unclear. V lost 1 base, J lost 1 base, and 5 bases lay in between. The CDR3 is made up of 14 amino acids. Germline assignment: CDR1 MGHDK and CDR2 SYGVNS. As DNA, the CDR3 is TGTGCCAGCAGTGAATCCGGGTCTGGAAACACCATATATTTT. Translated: CASSESGSGNTIYF.

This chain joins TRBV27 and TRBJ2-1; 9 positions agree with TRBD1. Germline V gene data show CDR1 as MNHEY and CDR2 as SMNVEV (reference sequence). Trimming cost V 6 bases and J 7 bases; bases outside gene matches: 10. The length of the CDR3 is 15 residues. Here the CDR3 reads CASRGIGTGKNEQFF. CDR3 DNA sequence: TGTGCCAGCAGGGGAATCGGGACAGGGAAGAATGAGCAGTTCTTC.

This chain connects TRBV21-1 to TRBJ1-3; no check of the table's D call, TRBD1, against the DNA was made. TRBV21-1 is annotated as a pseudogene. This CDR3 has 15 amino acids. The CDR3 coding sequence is TGTGCCAGCAGGACCGACAGCTACTCTGGAAACACCATATATTTT. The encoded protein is CASRTDSYSGNTIYF.

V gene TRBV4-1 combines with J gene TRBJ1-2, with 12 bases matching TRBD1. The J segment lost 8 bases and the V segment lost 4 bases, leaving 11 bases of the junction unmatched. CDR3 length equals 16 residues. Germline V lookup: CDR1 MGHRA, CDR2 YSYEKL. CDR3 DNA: TGCGCCAGCAGCCCCACAGGGACAGGGGGCTTAGGGGGCTACACCTTC. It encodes CASSPTGTGGLGGYTF.

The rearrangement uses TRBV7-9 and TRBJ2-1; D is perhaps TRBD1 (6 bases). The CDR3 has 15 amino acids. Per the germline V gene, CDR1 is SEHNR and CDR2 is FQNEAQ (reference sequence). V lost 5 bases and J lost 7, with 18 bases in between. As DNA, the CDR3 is TGTGCCAGCAGCCCAGGGGCAGGGGCAGAGAATGAGCAGTTCTTC. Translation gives CASSPGAGAENEQFF.